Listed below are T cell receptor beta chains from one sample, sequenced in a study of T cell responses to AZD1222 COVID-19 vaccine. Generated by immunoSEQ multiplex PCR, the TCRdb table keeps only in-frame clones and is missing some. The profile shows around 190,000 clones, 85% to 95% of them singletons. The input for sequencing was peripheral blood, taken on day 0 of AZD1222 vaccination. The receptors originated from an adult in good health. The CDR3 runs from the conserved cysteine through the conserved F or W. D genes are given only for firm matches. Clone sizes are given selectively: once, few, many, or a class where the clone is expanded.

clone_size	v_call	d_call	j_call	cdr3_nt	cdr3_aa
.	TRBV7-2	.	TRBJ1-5	TGTGCCAGCAGCCCATCAGGAGGGCCGGATAGCAATCAGCCCCAGCATTTT	CASSPSGGPDSNQPQHF
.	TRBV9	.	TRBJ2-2	TGTGCCAGCAGCGTATATAACAGGGTGATAACCGGGGAGCTGTTTTTT	CASSVYNRVITGELFF
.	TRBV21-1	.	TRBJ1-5	TGTGCCAGCAGCAAAGGCGGGACAGGGAATCAGCCCCAGCATTTT	CASSKGGTGNQPQHF
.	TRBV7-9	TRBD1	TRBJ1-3	TGTGCCAGCAGCACCTGGGACAGCCGGGGCACCATATATTTT	CASSTWDSRGTIYF
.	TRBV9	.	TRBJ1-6	TGTGCCAGCAGCACGACAGTGAATTCACCCCTCCACTTT	CASSTTVNSPLHF
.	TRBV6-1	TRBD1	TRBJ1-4	TGTGCCAGCAGTGAAGTCCCGGGACAGGGGGGTGAAAAACTGTTTTTT	CASSEVPGQGGEKLFF
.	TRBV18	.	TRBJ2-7	TGTGCCAGCTCACCTCCTTTGGACCTGGGCGAGCAGTACTTC	CASSPPLDLGEQYF
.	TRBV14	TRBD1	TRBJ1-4	TGTGCCAGCAGCCCTCTACAGGGGGATGAAAAACTGTTTTTT	CASSPLQGDEKLFF
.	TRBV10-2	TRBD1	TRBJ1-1	TGCGCCAGCAGTGACCCGGGACAGGGTACTGGAACTGAAGCTTTCTTT	CASSDPGQGTGTEAFF
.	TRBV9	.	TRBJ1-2	TGTGCCAGCAGCGTATGGGGGGATGACTATGGCTACACCTTC	CASSVWGDDYGYTF
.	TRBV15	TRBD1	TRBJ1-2	TGTGCCACCAGCAGAGAGTCTGACAGGGTCGATGGCTACACCTTC	CATSRESDRVDGYTF
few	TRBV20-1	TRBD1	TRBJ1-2	TGCAGTGCTACGACAGGGGTAGGCTACACCTTC	CSATTGVGYTF
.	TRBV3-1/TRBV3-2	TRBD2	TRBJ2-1	TGTGCCAGCAGCCGAGGAATAAGCGGGGGGAGCTCCTACAATGAGCAGTTCTTC	CASSRGISGGSSYNEQFF
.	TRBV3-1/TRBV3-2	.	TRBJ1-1	TGTGCCAGCAGCCATGGGTATGGTGACACCAGAGGCACTGAAGCTTTCTTT	CASSHGYGDTRGTEAFF
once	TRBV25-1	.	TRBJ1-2	TGTGCCAGCAGGCCCCCGGGGGGGGGATCGGGCGGCTACACCTTC	CASRPPGGGSGGYTF
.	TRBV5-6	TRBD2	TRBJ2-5	TGTGCCAGCAGCTCCCCTTCGGCGGTAGCGGGGGTCCAAGAGACCCAGTACTTC	CASSSPSAVAGVQETQYF
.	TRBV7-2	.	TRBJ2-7	TGTGCCAGCAGCTCAGTAGGGGGGGGCTCCTACGAGCAGTACTTC	CASSSVGGGSYEQYF
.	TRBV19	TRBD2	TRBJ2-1	TGTGCCAGTAGTATAGATCAAGGGCGGGAGGCAGACCTATACAATGAGCAGTTCTTC	CASSIDQGREADLYNEQFF
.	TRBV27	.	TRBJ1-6	TGTGCCAGCAGTTCGAAACCGGGACGCGGGAGCTCCTATAATTCACCCCTCCACTTT	CASSSKPGRGSSYNSPLHF
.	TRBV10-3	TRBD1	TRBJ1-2	TGTGCCATCAGTAATGGGACAGGGTCTGCTGGCTACACCTTC	CAISNGTGSAGYTF
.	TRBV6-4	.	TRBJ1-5	TGTGCCACCCCGGGAGTCTCCTCGGGCCAGGGGAGCAATCAGCCCCAGCATTTT	CATPGVSSGQGSNQPQHF
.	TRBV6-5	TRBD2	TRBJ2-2	TGTGCCAGCAGTCCCCTGGGGGGGTTTACCGGGGAGCTGTTTTTT	CASSPLGGFTGELFF
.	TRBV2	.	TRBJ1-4	TGTGCCAGCAAACGTGCAACTAATGAAAAACTGTTTTTT	CASKRATNEKLFF
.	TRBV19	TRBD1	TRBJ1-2	TGTGCCAGTAGTACCTCAGGGGGAGAGGGCTACACCTTC	CASSTSGGEGYTF
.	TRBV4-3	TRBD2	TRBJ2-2	TGCGCCAGCAGCCAGGGGACTAGCGGTATGTCCGGGGAGCTGTTTTTT	CASSQGTSGMSGELFF
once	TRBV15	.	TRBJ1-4	TGTGCCACCAGCAGAGTGGTGGGCTGGGATGAAAAACTGTTTTTT	CATSRVVGWDEKLFF
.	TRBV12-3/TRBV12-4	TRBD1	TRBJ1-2	TGTGCCAGCAGTGGGGACAGAGGCTACACCTTC	CASSGDRGYTF
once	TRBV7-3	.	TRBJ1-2	TGTGCCAGCAGCTTAACATCCGGGAACTATGGCTACACCTTC	CASSLTSGNYGYTF
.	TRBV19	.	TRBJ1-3	TGTGCCAGTACCCCAGGGGCTCACACCATATATTTT	CASTPGAHTIYF
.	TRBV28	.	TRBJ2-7	TGTGCCAGCAGTTTAAGGTACGAGCAGTACTTC	CASSLRYEQYF
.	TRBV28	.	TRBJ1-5	TGTGCCAGCAGTTCCCTTAACAGTCAGCCCCAGCATTTT	CASSSLNSQPQHF
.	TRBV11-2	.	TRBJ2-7	TGTGCCAGCAGCTTAGAAGGACTCCAAGCCTACGAGCAGTACTTC	CASSLEGLQAYEQYF
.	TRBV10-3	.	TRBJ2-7	TGTGCCATCAACCAGGGCGGCTACGAGCAGTACTTC	CAINQGGYEQYF
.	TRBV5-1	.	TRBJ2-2	TGCGCCAGCAGCTTCATGGGCCCGAACACCGGGGAGCTGTTTTTT	CASSFMGPNTGELFF
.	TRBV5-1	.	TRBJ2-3	TGCGCCAGCAGCTACCCCGGGACCGGCACAGATACGCAGTATTTT	CASSYPGTGTDTQYF
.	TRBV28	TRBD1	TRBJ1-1	TGTGCCAGCAGTTCGACAGGGAAGGGAACTGAAGCTTTCTTT	CASSSTGKGTEAFF